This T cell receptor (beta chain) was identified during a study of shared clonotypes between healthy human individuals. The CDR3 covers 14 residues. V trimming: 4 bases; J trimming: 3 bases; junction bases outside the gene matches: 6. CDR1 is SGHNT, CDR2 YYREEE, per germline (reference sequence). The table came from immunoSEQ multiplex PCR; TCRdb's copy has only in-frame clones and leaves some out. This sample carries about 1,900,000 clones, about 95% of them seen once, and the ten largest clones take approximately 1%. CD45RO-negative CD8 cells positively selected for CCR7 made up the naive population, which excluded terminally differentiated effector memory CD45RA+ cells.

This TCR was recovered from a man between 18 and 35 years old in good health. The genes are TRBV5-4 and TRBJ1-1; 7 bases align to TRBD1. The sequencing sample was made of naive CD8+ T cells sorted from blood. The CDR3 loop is CASSPGTADTEAFF. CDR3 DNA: TGTGCCAGCAGCCCCGGGACAGCGGACACTGAAGCTTTCTTT. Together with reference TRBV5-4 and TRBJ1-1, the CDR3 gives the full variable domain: ETGVTQSPTHLIKTRGQQVTLRCSSQSGHNTVSWYQQALGQGPQFIFQYYREEENGRGNFPPRFSGLQFPNYSSELNVNALELDDSALYLCASSPGTADTEAFFGQGTRLTVV.